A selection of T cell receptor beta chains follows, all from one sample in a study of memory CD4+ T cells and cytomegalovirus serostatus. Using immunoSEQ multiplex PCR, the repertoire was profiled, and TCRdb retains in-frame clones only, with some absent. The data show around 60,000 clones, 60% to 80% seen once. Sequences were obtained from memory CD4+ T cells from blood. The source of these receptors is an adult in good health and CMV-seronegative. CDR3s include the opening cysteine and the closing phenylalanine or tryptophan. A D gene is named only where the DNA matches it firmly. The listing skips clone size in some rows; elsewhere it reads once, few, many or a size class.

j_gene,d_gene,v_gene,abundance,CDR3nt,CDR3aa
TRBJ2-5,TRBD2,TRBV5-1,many,TGCGCCAGCAGCCGACTAGCGGGAGTAGGTGAGACCCAGTACTTC,CASSRLAGVGETQYF
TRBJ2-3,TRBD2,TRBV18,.,TGTGCCAGCTCAAGGACTAGCGGGGCAGATACGCAGTATTTT,CASSRTSGADTQYF
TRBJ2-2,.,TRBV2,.,TGTGCCAGCAGTCCAATCGGCGCCGGGGAGCTGTTTTTT,CASSPIGAGELFF
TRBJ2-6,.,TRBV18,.,TGTGCCAGCTCACCGGTAACAGCTGGCCGCTTTGGGGCCAACGTCCTGACTTTC,CASSPVTAGRFGANVLTF
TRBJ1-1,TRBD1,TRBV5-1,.,TGCGCCAGCAGCGTCACAGGGGGTTTTATCACTGAAGCTTTCTTT,CASSVTGGFITEAFF
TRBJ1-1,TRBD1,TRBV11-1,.,TGTGCCAGCGGCCGGGACAGGCTCATGAACACTGAAGCTTTCTTT,CASGRDRLMNTEAFF
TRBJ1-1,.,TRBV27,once,TGTGCCAGCAGTTTGGCGGCAGGGTCGCGGACTGAAGCTTTCTTT,CASSLAAGSRTEAFF
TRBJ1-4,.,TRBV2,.,TGTGCCAGCGGGGGGGGCTCGCGAGAAAAACTGTTTTTT,CASGGGSREKLFF
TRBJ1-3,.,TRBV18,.,TGTGCCAGCTCACCTCTCCTTGCGGGGGACAGAAACACCATATATTTT,CASSPLLAGDRNTIYF
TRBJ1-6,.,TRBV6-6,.,TGTGCCAGCAGTGTTGGGTCAGTTAATTCACCCCTCCACTTT,CASSVGSVNSPLHF
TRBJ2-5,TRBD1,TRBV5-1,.,TGCGCCAGCAGCACTGGGACAGCTGAGACCCAGTACTTC,CASSTGTAETQYF
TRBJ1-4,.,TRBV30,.,TGTGCCTGGAGTGTAGGAATGAATTTGTTTTTT,CAWSVGMNLFF
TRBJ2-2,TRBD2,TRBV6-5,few,TGTGCCAGCACCCGGCCGGGAGGCACCGGGGAGCTGTTTTTT,CASTRPGGTGELFF
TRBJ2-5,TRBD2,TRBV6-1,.,TGTGCCAGCAGTGGCACGGGACTAGCGGGAGTGGTAGAGACCCAGTACTTC,CASSGTGLAGVVETQYF
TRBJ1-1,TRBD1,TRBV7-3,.,TGTGCCAGCAGCCATTCGACAGGGGGCTTGAACACTGAAGCTTTCTTT,CASSHSTGGLNTEAFF
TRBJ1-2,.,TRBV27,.,TGTGCCAGCAGTTTTGCGCGACAGAACTATGGCTACACCTTC,CASSFARQNYGYTF
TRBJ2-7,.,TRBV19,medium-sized,TGTGCCAGTAGTACGGGGAAAACCTACGAGCAGTACTTC,CASSTGKTYEQYF
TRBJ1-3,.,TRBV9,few,TGTGCCAGCAGCAGGGGTGAGACTGGAAACACCATATATTTT,CASSRGETGNTIYF
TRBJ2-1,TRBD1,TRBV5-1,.,TGCGCCAGCAGCTTGACCGGGACAGGGGGGGACAATGAGCAGTTCTTC,CASSLTGTGGDNEQFF
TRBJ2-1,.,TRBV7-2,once,TGTGCCAGCAGCTTAGATACAGGGTTGGCGTTCTTC,CASSLDTGLAFF
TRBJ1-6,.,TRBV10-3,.,TGTGCCATGAGGGGGGTGGAGAATTCACCCCTCCACTTT,CAMRGVENSPLHF
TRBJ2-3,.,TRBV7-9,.,TGTGCCAGCAGCCCAAGCACAGATACGCAGTATTTT,CASSPSTDTQYF
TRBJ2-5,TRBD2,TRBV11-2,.,TGTGCCAGCAGCTTACGGGCGGGAGTTGGTGAGACCCAGTACTTC,CASSLRAGVGETQYF
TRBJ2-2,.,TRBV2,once,TGTGCCAGCAGTGTTTCGAGGGGGACCACCGGGGAGCTGTTTTTT,CASSVSRGTTGELFF
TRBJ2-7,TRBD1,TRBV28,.,TGTGCCAGCAGGATGACAGGGGGACGATACGAGCAGTACTTC,CASRMTGGRYEQYF
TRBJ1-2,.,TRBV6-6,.,TGTGCCAGCAAAAGGGGAGCTATGGACTACACCTTC,CASKRGAMDYTF
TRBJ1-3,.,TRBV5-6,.,TGTGCCAGCAGCTCTGGGACAACCATCCCTGGAAACACCATATATTTT,CASSSGTTIPGNTIYF
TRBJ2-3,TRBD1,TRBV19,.,TGTGCCAGTAGTTGGCCGGGACAGCCGGAGTATTTT,CASSWPGQPEYF
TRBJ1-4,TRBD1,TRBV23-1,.,TGCGCCAGCAGTCAATCGCCCTTTAGGACAGGACGAAATGAAAAACTGTTTTTT,CASSQSPFRTGRNEKLFF
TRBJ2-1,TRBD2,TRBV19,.,TGTGCCAGTAAAGGACTAGAGTCTTCCTACAATGAGCAGTTCTTC,CASKGLESSYNEQFF
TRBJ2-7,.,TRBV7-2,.,TGTGCCAGCAGCGCAGACACAACTAGCTACGAGCAGTACTTC,CASSADTTSYEQYF
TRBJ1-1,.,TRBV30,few,TGTGCCTGGAGTAGATCCGCATACACTGAAGCTTTCTTT,CAWSRSAYTEAFF
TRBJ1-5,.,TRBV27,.,TGTGCCAGCAGTTTTTTGGGGATCAATCAGCCCCAGCATTTT,CASSFLGINQPQHF
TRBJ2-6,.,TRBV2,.,TGTGCCAGCAGTGAAAGTCCCTCTGGGGCCAACGTCCTGACTTTC,CASSESPSGANVLTF
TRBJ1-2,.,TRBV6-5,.,TGTGCCAGCAGCCTCCGAGGGGGGCTGGATGGCTACACCTTC,CASSLRGGLDGYTF
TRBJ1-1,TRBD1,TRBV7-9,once,TGTGCCAGCAGGACAGGGGGGAGGACTGAAGCTTTCTTT,CASRTGGRTEAFF
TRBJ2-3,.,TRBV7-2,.,TGTGCCAGCAGCTTAGGATTTGGATACACAGATACGCAGTATTTT,CASSLGFGYTDTQYF
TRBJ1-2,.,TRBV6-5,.,TGTGCCAGCAAATCGGGGGCCCGCTATGGCTACACCTTC,CASKSGARYGYTF
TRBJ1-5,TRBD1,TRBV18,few,TGTGCCAGCTCACCGCGGACAGGCGGGCAGCCCCAGCATTTT,CASSPRTGGQPQHF
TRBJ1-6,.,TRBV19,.,TGTGCCAGTAGTTCAGACCCCCGAAGTCGCAATTCACCCCTCCACTTT,CASSSDPRSRNSPLHF
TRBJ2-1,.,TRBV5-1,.,TGCGCCAGCAGCAACGGGGACCCCTACAATGAGCAGTTCTTC,CASSNGDPYNEQFF
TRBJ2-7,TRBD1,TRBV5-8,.,TGTGCCAGCAGCTTGGAGGCGACAGGGTCAACCTACGAGCAGTACTTC,CASSLEATGSTYEQYF
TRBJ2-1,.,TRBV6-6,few,TGTGCCAGCACCGACCGGGCCGGCAGCCTGGATGAGCAGTTCTTC,CASTDRAGSLDEQFF
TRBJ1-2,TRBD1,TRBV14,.,TGTGCCAGCAGCCGGGACAGGGTGGCCCGTGGCTACACCTTC,CASSRDRVARGYTF
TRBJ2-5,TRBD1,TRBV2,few,TGTGCCAGCCGACAGGGGGCGTTTGAGACCCAGTACTTC,CASRQGAFETQYF
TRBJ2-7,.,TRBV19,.,TGTGCCAGTAGTGCACAGGGAGTACCGGGGGAGCAGTACTTC,CASSAQGVPGEQYF
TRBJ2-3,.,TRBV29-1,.,TGCAGCGTTGAAAGGGAGACAGATACGCAGTATTTT,CSVERETDTQYF
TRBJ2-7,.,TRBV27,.,TGTGCCAGCAGTAGACAGATTTACTACGAGCAGTACTTC,CASSRQIYYEQYF
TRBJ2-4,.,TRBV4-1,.,TGCGCCAGCGCGCCCACCCGGTTTGGTTTGAGCCGAGCCAAAAACATTCAGTACTTC,CASAPTRFGLSRAKNIQYF
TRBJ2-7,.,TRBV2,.,TGTGCCAGCAGTGAGGAGGTACTCTCCTCCGAGCAGTACTTC,CASSEEVLSSEQYF
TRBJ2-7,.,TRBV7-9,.,TGTGCCAGCAGCAACCGGACCGATCCCTCCTACGAGCAGTACTTC,CASSNRTDPSYEQYF
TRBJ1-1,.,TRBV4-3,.,TGCGCCAGCAGCCAAGATCGGGGGTTAGGAGCTTTCTTT,CASSQDRGLGAFF
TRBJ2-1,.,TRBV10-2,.,TGCGCCAGCAGTGAGAGAGGGGGGACTGGGGGCAATGAGCAGTTCTTC,CASSERGGTGGNEQFF
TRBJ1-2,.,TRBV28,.,TGTGCCAGCAGTGTGACGGGCGGAACAGCTAAGAGGAACTATGGCTACACCTTC,CASSVTGGTAKRNYGYTF